This record concerns one T cell receptor beta chain sequence. Its specificity is unknown. The PCR had 60 Vbeta and 13 Jbeta primers. Measured with immunoSEQ multiplex PCR; TCRdb has only the in-frame clones, and not every one. The sample contains fewer than 200,000 clones, around three quarters of which appear only once. The sample is drawn from a study of cytomegalovirus exposure and HLA in healthy donors. As for the study in general: Falling in the Caucasian-associated ancestry cluster were approximately 86% of under 500 genotyped donors. Findings and caveats of the study: Through in vitro validation, a few CMV-associated chains were shown to be specific for CMV antigens. Previously analyzed data showed that most TCR beta V segments were productive at a frequency of about 87% or about 30%.

Sequencing was carried out using PBMCs. This TCR came from a man aged 25-45 years in good health and CMV-seropositive.

CDR3 DNA sequence: TGTGCCTGGAGTGTACAGGGCAGGGTAAACGAGCAGTACTTC. Translated, it gives CAWSVQGRVNEQYF. The chain couples TRBV30 to TRBJ2-7; tentative D call: TRBD1 (6 bases). The CDR3 consists of 14 residues. Trimming cost V 0 bases and J 5 bases, with 14 bases left between them. Germline V gene lookup returns CDR1 GTSNPN and CDR2 SVGIG (reference sequence). Combining the CDR3 with reference TRBV30 and TRBJ2-7 gives the whole variable domain SQTIHQWPATLVQPVGSPLSLECTVEGTSNPNLYWYRQAAGRGLQLLFYSVGIGQISSEVPQNLSASRPQDRQFILSSKKLLLSDSGFYLCAWSVQGRVNEQYFGPGTRLTVT.